This T cell receptor beta chain originates from a study of T cell responses to AZD1222 COVID-19 vaccine. TCRdb's copy holds only in-frame clones and misses some; the assay was immunoSEQ multiplex PCR. The sample consists of around 200,000 clones, 88% of them appearing once. V lost 5 bases to trimming and J lost 6 bases, with 11 bases between them. Germline V gives CDR1 MNHEY, CDR2 SVGEGT. The CDR3 covers 13 residues. Second doses at about 4 or about 12 weeks were pooled. The source of this sequence is an adult who received the AZD1222 COVID-19 vaccine. The sequences come from peripheral blood, collected 28 days after the second AZD1222 dose. The rearrangement joins TRBV6-2 or TRBV6-3 to TRBJ1-5, with D hard to call. CDR3 DNA: TGTGCCAGCAGTCTCGTGGGTCTTCAGCCCCAGCATTTT. Translated: CASSLVGLQPQHF.